This entry lists 25 T cell receptor beta chains sequenced from one sample in a study of PD-1 blockade in classical Hodgkin lymphoma (dated by TCRdb to between 2020 and 2021). The sample's time point, from its label and the paper: cycle 1 day 1 (C1D1), immediately before nivolumab initiation. Relapse after autologous stem cell transplantation had occurred in all trial patients, and cohorts A, B and C were distinguished by prior brentuximab vedotin exposure. The library came from the immunoSEQ multiplex PCR assay. TCRdb retrieved this table from immuneACCESS and kept in-frame rearrangements only. Not all clones are present; in checked studies, unresolved V genes account for under half, and no reason is known for the remainder. This sample has about 13,000 clones in its table, and over 80% of those were observed once. Jointly, the top ten make up 25% of the sample. The sequencing used peripheral blood mononuclear cells (PBMCs), collected at baseline. These receptors originate from a human donor with classical Hodgkin lymphoma.

V and J are TRBV28 and TRBJ1-1; 8 bases line up with TRBD1. The CDR3 runs to 14 residues. Germline V gene lookup returns CDR1 MDHEN and CDR2 SYDVKM. V was pared by 5 bases and J by 1 base, with 3 bases of the junction left unmatched. CDR3 residues: CASSAGQANTEAFF. As DNA, the CDR3 is TGTGCCAGCAGTGCGGGACAGGCGAACACTGAAGCTTTCTTT.

The V call is TRBV5-1, the J call TRBJ2-2, with 7 positions matching TRBD1. V lost 0 bases and J lost 5; bases outside the gene matches: 4. CDR1 and CDR2 from the germline V gene are SGHRS and YFSETQ. The CDR3 consists of 15 residues. The DNA for the CDR3 is TGCGCCAGCAGCTTGGACAGGGGTAAAACCGGGGAGCTGTTTTTT. Translated: CASSLDRGKTGELFF.

The chain uses TRBV4-2 and TRBJ1-2; D unresolved. V was shortened by 0 bases and J by 8 bases, with 10 bases between the two germline ends. CDR3 length: 13 residues. Germline V gene lookup returns CDR1 LGHNA and CDR2 YNFKEQ. The CDR3 region is CASSQDGEGGYTF. The DNA of the CDR3 is TGTGCCAGCAGCCAAGACGGGGAAGGCGGCTACACCTTC.

The rearrangement joins TRBV21-1 to TRBJ1-4. TRBV21-1 is annotated as a pseudogene. The length of the CDR3 is 17 residues. For the CDR3, the DNA is TGTGCCAGCAGACTACGTTTAGCTACAAGGCATAATGAAAAACTGTTTTTT. Protein product: CASRLRLATRHNEKLFF.

The rearrangement uses TRBV28 and TRBJ1-2; 7 positions match TRBD1. Germline V gene data show CDR1 as MDHEN and CDR2 as SYDVKM. The CDR3 loop spans 18 amino acids. The V segment lost 5 bases and the J segment 8 bases; nucleotides outside the gene matches: 23. In nucleotides, the CDR3 is TGTGCCAGCAGTGTTTGGGGGGACAGAGGGGCCGACCGACTAGGCTACACCTTC. Translating it yields CASSVWGDRGADRLGYTF.

This clone has just one count. The chain combines TRBV7-9 with TRBJ2-3, with D uncertain. The CDR3 contains 13 residues. Between the trimmed V and J ends, which lost 5 bases and 1 base, there was a span of 7 bases. Germline CDR1 reads SEHNR; CDR2 reads FQNEAQ (reference sequence). The CDR3 here is CASSVHGTDTQYF. CDR3 bases: TGTGCCAGCAGCGTACACGGCACAGATACGCAGTATTTT.

V and J are TRBV6-6 and TRBJ2-7; 9 nucleotides agree with TRBD1. The CDR3 runs 16 residues. Germline V gene data show CDR1 as MNHNY and CDR2 as SVGAGI (reference sequence). J lost 0 bases, V lost 2 bases, and 5 bases had no gene match. The CDR3 protein is CASSYIQGADSYEQYF. In DNA, the CDR3 is TGTGCCAGCAGTTACATACAGGGGGCGGACTCCTACGAGCAGTACTTC.

The genes are TRBV6-5 and TRBJ1-1; possible D gene TRBD1, 5 bases. The germline V gene has CDR1 MNHEY and CDR2 SVGAGI. This CDR3 contains 16 residues. Trimming removed 2 bases from V and 5 bases from J, with 18 bases in between. In nucleotides, the CDR3 is TGTGCCAGCAGTTACGCCCTCGGGCAGGGCGGAACTGAAGCTTTCTTT. Residues: CASSYALGQGGTEAFF.

V usage is TRBV5-4 and J usage is TRBJ2-3; weak D call: TRBD2 (5 bases). Germline V lookup: CDR1 SGHNT, CDR2 YYREEE (reference sequence). V was pared by 7 bases and J by 1 base, with 10 bases between. The length of the CDR3 is 13 residues. The CDR3 nucleotides are TGTGCCAGCGGGAGCCCGGGCACAGATACGCAGTATTTT. It translates to CASGSPGTDTQYF.

The chain has TRBV5-6 and TRBJ2-5; D is tentatively TRBD1 or TRBD2 (6 bases each). CDR3 length: 14 amino acids. CDR1 and CDR2 (germline): SGHDT, YYEEEE. Trimming took off 0 bases at V and 5 bases at J, with 11 bases between the two ends. The CDR3 spells CASSLGGAEETQYF. CDR3 DNA sequence: TGTGCCAGCAGCTTGGGGGGGGCTGAGGAGACCCAGTACTTC. The complete variable domain, with remaining parts taken from reference TRBV5-6 and TRBJ2-5, reads DAGVTQSPTHLIKTRGQQVTLRCSPKSGHDTVSWYQQALGQGPQFIFQYYEEEERQRGNFPDRFSGHQFPNYSSELNVNALLLGDSALYLCASSLGGAEETQYFGPGTRLLVL.

The chain carries TRBV2 and TRBJ1-2, with TRBD1 matching over 7 bases. CDR1 and CDR2 from the germline V gene are SNHLY and FYNNEI. The CDR3 runs to 16 residues. With 2 bases clipped from V and 8 bases from J, the junction kept 14 bases outside the gene matches. In nucleotides, the CDR3 is TGTGCCAGCAGTGAAACGGTCGGACAGGCCGTGACCGGCTACACCTTC. It translates to CASSETVGQAVTGYTF.

The V call is TRBV4-1, the J call TRBJ2-7; 9 nucleotides line up with TRBD2. J gave up 2 bases and V 0 bases, and 11 bases lay outside the gene matches. CDR1 and CDR2 from the germline V gene are MGHRA and YSYEKL. The CDR3 sequence is 18 residues long. The CDR3 DNA reads TGCGCCAGCAGCCAAGATCCCGATCGGACTAGCGCGGCCTACGAGCAGTACTTC. Translating it yields CASSQDPDRTSAAYEQYF.

The V gene is TRBV7-9, the J gene TRBJ1-2; 11 nucleotides line up with TRBD1. With V trimmed by 5 bases and J by 4 bases, 6 bases remained unmatched. The CDR3 spans 15 residues. The germline V gene encodes CDR1 SEHNR and CDR2 FQNEAQ (reference sequence). The CDR3 coding sequence is TGTGCCAGCAGCACTAGGACAGGGGGCGTCTATGGCTACACCTTC. The encoded protein is CASSTRTGGVYGYTF.

The V gene is TRBV5-1, the J gene TRBJ2-1; 9 bases fit TRBD1. CDR3 length: 16 amino acids. In germline, CDR1 is SGHRS, CDR2 YFSETQ. V lost 0 bases, J lost 0 bases, and 1 base stayed unmatched. DNA of the CDR3: TGCGCCAGCAGCTTGGGGGACAGGGTCTCCTACAATGAGCAGTTCTTC. Amino acid sequence: CASSLGDRVSYNEQFF.

The chain has TRBV5-1 and TRBJ2-3, with 13 bases lining up with TRBD2. Germline trimming cut 3 bases from V and 0 bases from J; bases unmatched to any gene: 7. CDR1 and CDR2 from the germline V gene are SGHRS and YFSETQ. This CDR3 has 18 residues. This CDR3 reads CASSSRLAGGGSTDTQYF. The CDR3 DNA follows: TGCGCCAGCAGCTCCCGACTAGCGGGAGGAGGGAGCACAGATACGCAGTATTTT.

This clone was observed a few times. This chain joins TRBV19 and TRBJ2-7; D is unclear. The germline V and J ends were trimmed by 2 bases and 1 base, with 6 bases remaining between them. Looked up from germline, CDR1 is LNHDA and CDR2 is SQIVND (reference sequence). The CDR3 is 13 amino acids. The CDR3 region is CASSILVSYEQYF. CDR3 DNA: TGTGCCAGTAGTATACTGGTTTCCTACGAGCAGTACTTC.

The chain couples TRBV6-1 to TRBJ1-5; D may be TRBD1 (5 bases). In germline, CDR1 is MNHNS, CDR2 SASEGT. V was cut by 6 bases and J by 0 bases, with 9 bases left in between. The CDR3 loop spans 14 amino acids. The CDR3 sequence is CASRHTGSNQPQHF. CDR3 DNA sequence: TGTGCCAGCAGACACACAGGTAGCAATCAGCCCCAGCATTTT.

The chain has TRBV6-1 and TRBJ2-5, with D perhaps TRBD1 or TRBD2 (5 bases each). V was clipped by 1 base and J by 5 bases, with 17 bases between them. Germline assignment: CDR1 MNHNS and CDR2 SASEGT. The CDR3 extends over 16 amino acids. CDR3 DNA: TGTGCCAGCAGTGAAGGACGGGACGGATGGTGGGAGACCCAGTACTTC. Translation: CASSEGRDGWWETQYF.

This clone was detected once. The chain employs TRBV6-6 and TRBJ2-3, with 9 bases that match TRBD2. The CDR3 length is 16 residues. V lost 0 bases to trimming and J lost 0 bases; unmatched junction nucleotides: 1. In germline, CDR1 is MNHNY, CDR2 SVGAGI (reference sequence). The CDR3 region has the DNA TGTGCCAGCAGTTACTCGACTAGCGGAAGCACAGATACGCAGTATTTT. Translation gives CASSYSTSGSTDTQYF.

The chain carries TRBV6-5 and TRBJ2-3; 16 bases line up with TRBD2. The CDR3 spans 16 residues. Germline CDR1 and CDR2: MNHEY and SVGAGI. V was pared by 2 bases and J by 5 bases, with 1 base of the junction left unmatched. The CDR3 DNA sequence: TGTGCCAGCAGTTACGGGACTAGCGGGAGGGGAGATACGCAGTATTTT. This gives the protein CASSYGTSGRGDTQYF.

The chain joins TRBV29-1 to TRBJ2-5, with D tentatively TRBD2 (6 bases). CDR1 is SQVTM, CDR2 ANQGSEA, per germline. Deletions cut 6 bases from V and 5 bases from J, with 19 bases between. This CDR3 has 14 amino acids. CDR3 coding DNA: TGCAGCGTGGCGGGATACGGCGTAGATGAGACCCAGTACTTC. Translating it yields CSVAGYGVDETQYF.

V usage is TRBV15 and J usage is TRBJ2-5; 8 bases align to TRBD2. Trimming took 1 base from V and 5 from J; bases not matched to a gene: 6. The CDR3 runs 15 residues. CDR1 is LNHNV and CDR2 is YYDKDF in the germline V gene (reference sequence). CDR3 protein: CATSRGPGGRETQYF. The CDR3 DNA is TGTGCCACCAGCAGAGGCCCTGGCGGGAGGGAGACCCAGTACTTC.

V is TRBV6-1 and J is TRBJ2-7, with D maybe TRBD1 (6 bases). The germline V gene encodes CDR1 MNHNS and CDR2 SASEGT. This CDR3 is built from 13 residues. The ends were cut back, 7 bases at V and 4 bases at J, with 14 bases in the middle. In DNA form, the CDR3 reads TGTGCCAGCAAGGGGACACCTTTATACGAGCAGTACTTC. Its protein product is CASKGTPLYEQYF.

The chain couples TRBV28 to TRBJ1-5; TRBD1 might be the D (5 bases). There are 18 residues in the CDR3. Germline values: CDR1 MDHEN, CDR2 SYDVKM. Deletions cut 5 bases from V and 4 bases from J, with 24 bases between. CDR3 amino acids: CASSPTGQDDSENQPQHF. As DNA, the CDR3 is TGTGCCAGCAGTCCCACGGGGCAGGATGATTCGGAAAATCAGCCCCAGCATTTT.

This clone was counted only a few times. This chain connects TRBV18 to TRBJ1-1; D is unclear. Germline CDR1 reads KGHSH; CDR2 reads LQKENI. Trimming took off 4 bases at V and 7 bases at J, with 7 bases between the two ends. The CDR3 sequence is 11 residues long. In nucleotides, the CDR3 is TGTGCCAGCTCACTAAAGAATGAAGCTTTCTTT. It translates to CASSLKNEAFF. The full variable domain, its missing parts supplied by reference TRBV18 and TRBJ1-1, is NAGVMQNPRHLVRRRGQEARLRCSPMKGHSHVYWYRQLPEEGLKFMVYLQKENIIDESGMPKERFSAEFPKEGPSILRIQQVVRGDSAAYFCASSLKNEAFFGQGTRLTVV.